This T cell receptor (beta chain) was identified in a study of read filtering for tumor transcriptome and immune sequencing. Study details: Revised staging placed roughly 8 patients in R-ISS I, roughly 16 in II, 6 or 7 in III.

V lost 2 bases, J lost 2 bases, and 14 bases stayed unmatched. CDR1 is MNHEY and CDR2 is SVGEGT in the germline V gene. The CDR3 length is 19 residues. Findings and limits, study-wide: The sorted CD138-negative fraction was a mixed bone marrow immune population, not purified T cells.

From around 0.4 ug of RNA, a library with molecular barcoded alpha/delta and beta/gamma adaptors was made. One entry per CDR3 protein results from TCRdb running MiXCR on the reads. Of 15,000 or so distinct CDR3 sequences in the sample, 20% are singletons; the top ten hold approximately 80%. This clonotype was recorded many times. Its specificity is unknown. The source of this sequence is a donor at least 40 years old with multiple myeloma. The sequenced material came from a population of CD138-negative cells sorted from bone marrow. The rearrangement joins TRBV6-2 or TRBV6-3 to TRBJ2-1; 8 nucleotides line up with TRBD2. This CDR3 reads CASSYPNRPGLDPYNEQFF. The CDR3 DNA follows: TGTGCCAGCAGTTACCCTAACCGTCCGGGACTAGATCCCTACAATGAGCAGTTCTTC.